A single TCR beta chain is shown here with its context. Its matching antigen is unknown. These data are taken from a study of PD-L1 blockade in urothelial cancer. Time point described: pretreatment peripheral blood. This CDR3 has 16 residues. The V segment lost 5 bases and the J segment 6 bases; nucleotides outside the gene matches: 12. Germline-derived CDR1 and CDR2 are MGHRA and YSYEKL. Study-level points and caveats: Durable-benefit patients showed greater tumor-associated blood clone expansion at 3 weeks.

Assay used: immunoSEQ multiplex PCR; TCRdb lists only in-frame clones, some missing. This table holds around 92,000 clones, approximately 88% found once. The chain recombines TRBV4-1 with TRBJ1-2; TRBD1 agrees at 10 bases. This sequence originates from a woman older than 75 with urothelial cancer. Sample: PBMCs, taken around atezolizumab (anti-PD-L1) treatment. In nucleotides, the CDR3 is TGCGCCAGCAGCGTGGGACAGGGGCCTATGCTCGATGGCTACACCTTC. Translating gives CASSVGQGPMLDGYTF.